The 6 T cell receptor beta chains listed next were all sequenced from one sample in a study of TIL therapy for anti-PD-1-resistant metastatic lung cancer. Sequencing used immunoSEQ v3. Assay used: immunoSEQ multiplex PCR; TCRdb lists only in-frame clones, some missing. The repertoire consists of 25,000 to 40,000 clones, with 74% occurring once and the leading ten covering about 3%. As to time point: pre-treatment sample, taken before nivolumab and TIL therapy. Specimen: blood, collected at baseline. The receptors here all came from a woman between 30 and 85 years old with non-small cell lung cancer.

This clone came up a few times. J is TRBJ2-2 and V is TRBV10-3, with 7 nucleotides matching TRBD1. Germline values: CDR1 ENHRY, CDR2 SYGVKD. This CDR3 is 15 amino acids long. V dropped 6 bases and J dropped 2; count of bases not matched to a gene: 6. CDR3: CAIRTGTANTGELFF. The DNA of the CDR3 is TGTGCCATCAGGACCGGGACAGCTAACACCGGGGAGCTGTTTTTT.

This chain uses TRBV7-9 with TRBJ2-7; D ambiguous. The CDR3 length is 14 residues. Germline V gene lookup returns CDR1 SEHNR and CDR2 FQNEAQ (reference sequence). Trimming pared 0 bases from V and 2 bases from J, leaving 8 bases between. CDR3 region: CASSLADGPYEQYF. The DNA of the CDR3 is TGTGCCAGCAGCTTAGCTGATGGCCCCTACGAGCAGTACTTC.

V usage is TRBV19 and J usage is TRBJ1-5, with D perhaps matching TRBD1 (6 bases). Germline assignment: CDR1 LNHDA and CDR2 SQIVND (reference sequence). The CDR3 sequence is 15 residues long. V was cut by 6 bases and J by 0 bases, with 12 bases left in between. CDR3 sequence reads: CASSPKDSSNQPQHF. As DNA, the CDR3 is TGTGCCAGTAGCCCCAAGGACAGTAGCAATCAGCCCCAGCATTTT.

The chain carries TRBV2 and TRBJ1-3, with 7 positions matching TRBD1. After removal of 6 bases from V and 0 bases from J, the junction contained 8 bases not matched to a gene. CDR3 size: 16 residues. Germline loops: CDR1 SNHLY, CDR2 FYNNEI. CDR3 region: CASRGDSLNSGNTIYF. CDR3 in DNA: TGTGCCAGCAGGGGGGACAGCCTTAACTCTGGAAACACCATATATTTT.

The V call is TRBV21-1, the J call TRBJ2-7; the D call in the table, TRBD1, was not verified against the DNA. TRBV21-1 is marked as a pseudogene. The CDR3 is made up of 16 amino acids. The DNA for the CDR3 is TGTGCCAGCAGCAAAGAATGGGGGACAGGAGTTAAGGAGCAGTACTTC. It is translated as CASSKEWGTGVKEQYF.

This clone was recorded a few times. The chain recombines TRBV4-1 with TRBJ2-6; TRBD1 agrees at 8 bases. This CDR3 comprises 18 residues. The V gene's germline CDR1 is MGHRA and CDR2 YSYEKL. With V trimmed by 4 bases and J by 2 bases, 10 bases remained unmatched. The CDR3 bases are TGCGCCAGCAGCCTTGGCGGCAGGGGGCGGACTGGGGCCAACGTCCTGACTTTC. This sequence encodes CASSLGGRGRTGANVLTF.